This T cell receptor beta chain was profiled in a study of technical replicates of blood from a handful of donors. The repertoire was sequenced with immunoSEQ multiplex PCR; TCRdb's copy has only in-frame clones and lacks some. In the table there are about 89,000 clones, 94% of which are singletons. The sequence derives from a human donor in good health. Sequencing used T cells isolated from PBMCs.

In DNA form, the CDR3 reads TGTGCCAGCAGGCCCATAAGGCGGGAGGTAGACACCGGGGAGCTGTTTTTT. Translation: CASRPIRREVDTGELFF. The rearrangement links TRBV27 to TRBJ2-2; 8 nucleotides match TRBD2. Germline loops: CDR1 MNHEY, CDR2 SMNVEV (reference sequence). V was pared by 6 bases and J by 3 bases, with 12 bases of the junction left unmatched. CDR3 length: 17 amino acids.